This TCR beta chain was recorded in a study of blood T cell repertoires in COVID-19. Turning to the study itself: Samples taken during acute and convalescent COVID-19 were collected in the United States, Italy and Spain.

V lost 5 bases, J lost 10 bases, and 13 bases lay in between. Germline CDR1 SGHRS, CDR2 YFSETQ. The CDR3 is made up of 13 amino acids. The repertoire was sequenced with immunoSEQ multiplex PCR; TCRdb's copy has only in-frame clones and lacks some. The top ten clones hold about 2.9% of a sample with about 130,000 clones, approximately 80% of them seen once. Sequencing was carried out using peripheral blood. The TCR was taken from an elderly woman with acute or convalescent COVID-19. This sequence joins TRBV5-1 and TRBJ1-6, with D unclear. CDR3 bases: TGCGCCAGCAGGCGGACGGAGGGATCACCCCTCCACTTT. As protein: CASRRTEGSPLHF.